The rows below give T cell receptor beta chains drawn from one sample of a study of T cell changes during pregnancy in multiple sclerosis. TCRdb keeps only in-frame clones here, not all; method: immunoSEQ multiplex PCR. The sample lists about 67,000 clones; 89% were seen once. Source: peripheral blood, taken in the first trimester of pregnancy. The receptors here all came from a female donor with multiple sclerosis, enrolled in a pregnancy study. Both conserved end residues are trimmed from each CDR3.

TRBJ2-5 | TRBV6-1 | AIRVAPQETQY
TRBJ1-1 | TRBV5-1 | ASSFGSGFNTEAF
TRBJ2-2 | TRBV5-1 | ASKGGVITGELF
TRBJ2-1 | TRBV9 | ASSVELQTQNNEQF
TRBJ2-6 | TRBV4-1 | ASRGDRAGANVLT
TRBJ1-5 | TRBV7-8 | ASSLSGVHQPQH
TRBJ2-1 | TRBV15 | ATSRGPGGVAEQF
TRBJ2-7 | TRBV7-6 | ASSLVVGAYEQY
TRBJ1-1 | TRBV27 | ASSWDRDSEAF
TRBJ1-1 | TRBV9 | ASSVDLFTEAF
TRBJ2-3 | TRBV29-1 | SVSGTSQDTQY
TRBJ2-7 | TRBV11-2 | ASSSTGGVYEQY
TRBJ2-5 | TRBV4-3 | ASSQAPLRTQY
TRBJ1-1 | TRBV7-9 | ASGRGNTEAF
TRBJ2-5 | TRBV4-1 | ASSQDPGDQETQY
TRBJ1-1 | TRBV7-8 | ASGNFRTVVTEAF
TRBJ2-7 | TRBV19 | ASSLEGVGYEQY
TRBJ1-2 | TRBV5-1 | ASSLDPLSYGYT
TRBJ2-3 | TRBV5-4 | ASSLRLAGSTDTQY
TRBJ1-2 | TRBV11-2 | ASSLGAYGYT
TRBJ2-7 | TRBV5-4 | ASSWGGGAGSNEQY
TRBJ2-1 | TRBV7-9 | ASSSTGTGGNEQF
TRBJ1-5 | TRBV27 | ASKGQSNQPQH
TRBJ1-2 | TRBV4-1 | ASSEGTKGPGYT
TRBJ1-2 | TRBV5-6 | ASSFFRSTYGYT
TRBJ1-3 | TRBV7-9 | ASSFTVSGNTIY
TRBJ2-4 | TRBV9 | ASSGEVVAKNIQY
TRBJ2-3 | TRBV19 | ASSIHQRNTDTQY
TRBJ2-6 | TRBV12-5 | ASGLSRDRGLSGANVLT
TRBJ2-7 | TRBV30 | AWRDLSGSISKQY
TRBJ2-7 | TRBV5-4 | ASSLGLAGGWEY
TRBJ2-1 | TRBV19 | ASSILQDNEQF
TRBJ2-7 | TRBV9 | ASSPGWGDSYEQY
TRBJ2-7 | TRBV5-1 | ASSLEAGLGEQY
TRBJ1-6 | TRBV7-2 | ASRLQGAYSPLH
TRBJ1-1 | TRBV18 | ASSPRNGDTEAF
TRBJ2-3 | TRBV12-5 | ASTLSGSHTDTQY
TRBJ1-1 | TRBV5-6 | ASSSFWNTEAF
TRBJ2-1 | TRBV9 | ASRDTNRGEQF
TRBJ2-3 | TRBV9 | ASSPITDTQY
TRBJ2-2 | TRBV30 | AWSRLGGAGGELF
TRBJ1-1 | TRBV29-1 | SVEEGWGSPAF
TRBJ2-2 | TRBV29-1 | SVEEQVPGELF
TRBJ1-4 | TRBV29-1 | SVKGGGLNEKLF
TRBJ2-5 | TRBV5-1 | ASSLAPGQGQATQY
TRBJ1-1 | TRBV14 | ASSPTGTEAF
TRBJ2-5 | TRBV2 | ASSEQRTDVTQY
TRBJ2-6 | TRBV10-3 | AISPHEDRAAGANVLT
TRBJ1-6 | TRBV2 | ASSLVHTGALSPLH
TRBJ1-2 | TRBV6-4 | ASSADGGSYGYT
TRBJ1-4 | TRBV2 | ASRIEQGSNEKLF
TRBJ1-2 | TRBV7-9 | ASSLPVAGYT
TRBJ2-5 | TRBV30 | AWSALETQY
TRBJ1-1 | TRBV19 | ASSVSDRWNTEAF
TRBJ1-2 | TRBV29-1 | SVRPDNNYGYT
TRBJ2-7 | TRBV5-1 | ASSSRDRGRDYEQY